This is a list of T cell receptor beta chains from one sample in a study of cytomegalovirus exposure and HLA in healthy donors. Using immunoSEQ multiplex PCR, the repertoire was profiled, and TCRdb retains in-frame clones only, with some absent. The sample records roughly 130,000 clones, 75% to 90% being singletons. Sequencing was done on a sample of PBMCs. Every receptor here comes from a man aged 25 to 45 in good health and CMV-seronegative. Each CDR3 is given with its conserved first and last residue. The order of the fields is D gene, V gene, clone size, J gene, CDR3 DNA, CDR3 protein. A D gene is named only where the DNA matches it firmly. Clone size appears in some rows only: once, few, many, or a class for an expanded clone.

d_gene: NA; v_gene: TRBV19; abundance: NA; j_gene: TRBJ1-5; CDR3nt: TGTGCCAGTAGATCGGTCTTGAACAATCAGCCCCAGCATTTT; CDR3aa: CASRSVLNNQPQHF
d_gene: NA; v_gene: TRBV11-2; abundance: NA; j_gene: TRBJ2-1; CDR3nt: TGTGCCAGCAGCTTAGCGGCAGGGCCCACAATAAATGAGCAGTTCTTC; CDR3aa: CASSLAAGPTINEQFF
d_gene: TRBD1; v_gene: TRBV7-9; abundance: NA; j_gene: TRBJ1-1; CDR3nt: TGTGCCAGCAGCCCGCCTGACAGGGACACTGAAGCTTTCTTT; CDR3aa: CASSPPDRDTEAFF
d_gene: NA; v_gene: TRBV7-2; abundance: NA; j_gene: TRBJ2-7; CDR3nt: TGTGCCAGCAGCTTAGACGTGGCACGCCCTCCCTACGAGCAGTACTTC; CDR3aa: CASSLDVARPPYEQYF
d_gene: NA; v_gene: TRBV28; abundance: NA; j_gene: TRBJ1-5; CDR3nt: TGTGCCAGCAGTTTTTCGGTGAATCGTCAGCCCCAGCATTTT; CDR3aa: CASSFSVNRQPQHF
d_gene: TRBD1; v_gene: TRBV4-1; abundance: NA; j_gene: TRBJ2-1; CDR3nt: TGCGCCAGCAGCCAAGATCTCGCACAGGGGGACCACTACAATGAGCAGTTCTTC; CDR3aa: CASSQDLAQGDHYNEQFF
d_gene: NA; v_gene: TRBV27; abundance: few; j_gene: TRBJ2-3; CDR3nt: TGTGCCAGCAGTTTGGGACTGGGGTGGGGCACAGATACGCAGTATTTT; CDR3aa: CASSLGLGWGTDTQYF
d_gene: TRBD1; v_gene: TRBV28; abundance: NA; j_gene: TRBJ1-2; CDR3nt: TGTGCCAGCAGCAGACAGGGGGCGGTAATTGGCTACACCTTC; CDR3aa: CASSRQGAVIGYTF
d_gene: NA; v_gene: TRBV19; abundance: NA; j_gene: TRBJ2-1; CDR3nt: TGTGCCAGTAGTATAGGAAGACAGGTTAGCTACAATGAGCAGTTCTTC; CDR3aa: CASSIGRQVSYNEQFF
d_gene: TRBD1; v_gene: TRBV5-4; abundance: NA; j_gene: TRBJ1-1; CDR3nt: TGTGCCAGCAGCCTTCGACAGGGGGTCAACACTGAAGCTTTCTTT; CDR3aa: CASSLRQGVNTEAFF
d_gene: NA; v_gene: TRBV2; abundance: few; j_gene: TRBJ2-5; CDR3nt: TGTGCCAGCAGCATACAGGGAAGCCAAGAGACCCAGTACTTC; CDR3aa: CASSIQGSQETQYF
d_gene: TRBD2; v_gene: TRBV6-1; abundance: NA; j_gene: TRBJ2-1; CDR3nt: TGTGCCAGCAGAGGAGCGGGGGTTTACAATGAGCAGTTCTTC; CDR3aa: CASRGAGVYNEQFF
d_gene: NA; v_gene: TRBV28; abundance: few; j_gene: TRBJ2-5; CDR3nt: TGTGCCAGCAGTTTGCCGACTAATCAAGAGACCCAGTACTTC; CDR3aa: CASSLPTNQETQYF
d_gene: TRBD1; v_gene: TRBV7-9; abundance: once; j_gene: TRBJ1-1; CDR3nt: TGTGCCAGCAGCTCCAGGGGGCGGCACACTGAAGCTTTCTTT; CDR3aa: CASSSRGRHTEAFF
d_gene: TRBD2; v_gene: TRBV7-2; abundance: NA; j_gene: TRBJ2-5; CDR3nt: TGTGCCAGCTCTGGTGTCTCGGGCGGGGGAGAGACCCAGTACTTC; CDR3aa: CASSGVSGGGETQYF
d_gene: NA; v_gene: TRBV9; abundance: NA; j_gene: TRBJ1-2; CDR3nt: TGTGCCAGCAGCCTACACAGGGACCTCAACTATGGCTACACCTTC; CDR3aa: CASSLHRDLNYGYTF
d_gene: NA; v_gene: TRBV9; abundance: once; j_gene: TRBJ2-5; CDR3nt: TGTGCCAGCAGCGTAGCCCAGGGGTACGAGACCCAGTACTTC; CDR3aa: CASSVAQGYETQYF
d_gene: NA; v_gene: TRBV7-6; abundance: once; j_gene: TRBJ1-3; CDR3nt: TGTGCCAGCAGCTTAGCCCCAGGGGCCTCTGGAAACACCATATATTTT; CDR3aa: CASSLAPGASGNTIYF
d_gene: TRBD2; v_gene: TRBV7-6; abundance: NA; j_gene: TRBJ2-3; CDR3nt: TGTGCCAGCAGCCTCCCTCCTAGCGGCAGCACAGATACGCAGTATTTT; CDR3aa: CASSLPPSGSTDTQYF
d_gene: NA; v_gene: TRBV4-3; abundance: NA; j_gene: TRBJ2-4; CDR3nt: TGCGCCAGCAGCCCTGGGCCGGTTGGAGGTCAAGCCGTGGGAGCTGAAAACAGTCAGTACTTC; CDR3aa: CASSPGPVGGQAVGAENSQYF
d_gene: NA; v_gene: TRBV2; abundance: NA; j_gene: TRBJ2-7; CDR3nt: TGTGCCAGCGCCACGGAGGGTTTCTACGAGCAGTACTTC; CDR3aa: CASATEGFYEQYF
d_gene: TRBD2; v_gene: TRBV2; abundance: NA; j_gene: TRBJ2-7; CDR3nt: TGTGCCAGCGGGGAGGGGCCCTACGAGCAGTACTTC; CDR3aa: CASGEGPYEQYF
d_gene: NA; v_gene: TRBV7-9; abundance: NA; j_gene: TRBJ1-6; CDR3nt: TGTGCCAGCAGCTTATATCTCGATAATTCACCCCTCCACTTT; CDR3aa: CASSLYLDNSPLHF
d_gene: TRBD2; v_gene: TRBV5-4; abundance: NA; j_gene: TRBJ2-5; CDR3nt: TGTGCCAGCAGCAGCGGGGGGGCGGCGGAGACCCAGTACTTC; CDR3aa: CASSSGGAAETQYF